One sample yielded the 23 T cell receptor beta chains listed below, sequenced in a study of blood T cell dynamics during melanoma immunotherapy. Libraries were prepared by immunoSEQ multiplex PCR; TCRdb keeps only in-frame clonotypes and omits some of them. The sample yields around 15,000 clones, over 90% seen once. Time point reported: week 3, after first cycle of checkpoint inhibitor. Source: effector memory CD8+ T cells from blood, taken from a patient treated with checkpoint blockade. These TCRs come from a human donor with melanoma.

The CDR3 protein is CASSLTLAGENNEQFF. CDR3 coding DNA: TGTGCCAGCAGCTTGACGCTAGCGGGAGAAAACAATGAGCAGTTCTTC. The rearrangement uses TRBV5-4 and TRBJ2-1; TRBD2 aligns across 10 bases. V shed 1 base, J shed 5 bases, and the junction held 6 bases outside the gene matches. CDR3 length: 16 amino acids. Per the germline V gene, CDR1 is SGHNT and CDR2 is YYREEE (reference sequence).

The chain employs TRBV18 and TRBJ1-1, with D hard to call. Germline CDR1 and CDR2: KGHSH and LQKENI. V was trimmed by 3 bases and J by 1 base, leaving 6 bases between them. The CDR3 loop spans 13 amino acids. The DNA of the CDR3 is TGTGCCAGCTCACCGACGCCGAACACTGAAGCTTTCTTT. Translating it yields CASSPTPNTEAFF.

V gene TRBV6-1 combines with J gene TRBJ1-3; perhaps TRBD1 as D (6 bases). The germline V gene has CDR1 MNHNS and CDR2 SASEGT. Trimming removed 10 bases from V and 0 bases from J, with 16 bases in between. The CDR3 is 15 residues long. This CDR3 is CAIPSGHYSGNTIYF. Written as DNA, the CDR3 is TGTGCCATTCCTTCGGGACACTACTCTGGAAACACCATATATTTT.

The chain's CDR3 is CASSLRQGLSYEQYF. In nucleotides, the CDR3 is TGTGCCAGCAGCTTGAGACAGGGGCTCTCCTACGAGCAGTACTTC. The V and J genes are TRBV5-5 and TRBJ2-7; TRBD1 aligns across 8 bases. CDR1 SGHKS and CDR2 YYEKEE come from the germline V gene (reference sequence). There are 15 residues in the CDR3. Germline trimming cut 1 base from V and 0 bases from J; bases unmatched to any gene: 3.

The CDR3 loop is CATTALNTEAFF. CDR3 coding DNA: TGTGCCACTACAGCCTTGAACACTGAAGCTTTCTTT. The chain is built from TRBV5-3 and TRBJ1-1; D is undetermined. TRBV5-3 is recorded as an ORF, its role being uncertain. V lost 9 bases, J lost 0 bases, and 9 bases lay in between. The CDR3 runs to 12 residues.

The V call is TRBV28, the J call TRBJ1-3; possibly TRBD1 for D (5 bases). Germline loops: CDR1 MDHEN, CDR2 SYDVKM. Trimming took 5 bases from V and 7 from J, leaving 18 bases between them. The CDR3 contains 15 residues. CDR3 sequence reads: CASSPETGPLNTIYF. DNA of the CDR3: TGTGCCAGCAGTCCCGAAACGGGACCCCTGAACACCATATATTTT.

The chain has TRBV16 and TRBJ2-7, with D perhaps matching TRBD1 (6 bases). This CDR3 comprises 16 residues. Germline V gives CDR1 KGHSY, CDR2 FQNENV. Between the trimmed V and J ends, which lost 3 bases and 4 bases, there was a span of 19 bases. Here the CDR3 reads CASSHPEEMGAYEQYF. As DNA, the CDR3 is TGTGCCAGCAGCCACCCCGAGGAAATGGGGGCGTACGAGCAGTACTTC.

V is TRBV11-1 and J is TRBJ2-1; D ambiguous. V lost 1 base, J lost 4 bases, and 5 bases lay in between. The CDR3 sequence is 13 residues long. Germline CDR1 and CDR2: SGHAT and FQDESV (reference sequence). CDR3 protein: CASSLGDYNEQFF. The CDR3, as DNA: TGTGCCAGCAGCTTAGGAGATTACAATGAGCAGTTCTTC. The variable domain in full, completed from reference TRBV11-1 and TRBJ2-1, reads EAEVAQSPRYKITEKSQAVAFWCDPISGHATLYWYRQILGQGPELLVQFQDESVVDDSQLPKDRFSAERLKGVDSTLKIQPAELGDSAMYLCASSLGDYNEQFFGPGTRLTVL.

The chain couples TRBV12-1 to TRBJ2-3; the tabulated D call, TRBD1, remains unverified against the DNA. TRBV12-1 is flagged as a pseudogene. The CDR3 length is 14 residues. Here the CDR3 reads CASSLDDRVDTQYF. The CDR3 coding sequence is TGTGCCAGCAGCCTGGATGACAGGGTCGATACGCAGTATTTT.

The V and J genes are TRBV6-5 and TRBJ2-3; D may be TRBD2 (5 bases). CDR3 size: 12 residues. V shed 2 bases and J shed 7 bases, with 7 bases lying between them. Per germline, CDR1 MNHEY and CDR2 SVGAGI. The CDR3 is CASSYEGYTQYF. The CDR3 DNA reads TGTGCCAGCAGTTACGAGGGATATACGCAGTATTTT.

This chain connects TRBV19 to TRBJ2-7; tentatively, D is TRBD1 or TRBD2 (5 bases each). The CDR3 consists of 15 residues. Germline V CDR1 and CDR2: LNHDA, SQIVND (reference sequence). Trimming took 6 bases from V and 2 from J, leaving 17 bases between them. The CDR3 loop reads CASSPLRDGPYEQYF. Here the CDR3 DNA reads TGTGCCAGTAGCCCACTCCGGGACGGACCCTACGAGCAGTACTTC.

The chain couples TRBV27 to TRBJ2-1, with no clear D. V dropped 5 bases and J dropped 3 bases, with 23 bases sitting between them. Per the germline V gene, CDR1 is MNHEY and CDR2 is SMNVEV (reference sequence). There are 18 residues in the CDR3. The CDR3 DNA sequence: TGTGCCAGCAGTCCTATACGTCATAACCCTTTAGGCTACAATGAGCAGTTCTTC. Protein product: CASSPIRHNPLGYNEQFF.

This clone has only one observation. The genes are TRBV29-1 and TRBJ2-1; D possibly corresponds to TRBD2 (6 bases). From germline, CDR1 is SQVTM and CDR2 ANQGSEA. This CDR3 spans 13 amino acids. V gave up 6 bases and J gave up 3 bases, with 12 bases separating them. Here the CDR3 reads CSVGGLRYNEQFF. In nucleotides, the CDR3 is TGCAGCGTCGGGGGACTTCGCTACAATGAGCAGTTCTTC.

The CDR3 DNA reads TGTGCCAGCAGCTTAAGACAGGGGCCCCACGAGCAGTACTTC. Protein: CASSLRQGPHEQYF. The chain combines TRBV7-6 with TRBJ2-7, with 8 bases that match TRBD1. Germline trimming cut 2 bases from V and 5 bases from J; bases unmatched to any gene: 5. Germline CDR1 and CDR2: SGHVS and FNYEAQ. CDR3 size: 14 residues.

V usage is TRBV4-1 and J usage is TRBJ2-7; 8 nucleotides line up with TRBD1. Trimming cost V 0 bases and J 0 bases; bases outside gene matches: 10. CDR1 and CDR2 from the germline V gene are MGHRA and YSYEKL. The CDR3 runs to 18 residues. The CDR3 region has the DNA TGCGCCAGCAGCCAAGAGTTTGTAACAGGGGGATTCTCCTACGAGCAGTACTTC. Its protein product is CASSQEFVTGGFSYEQYF.

This clone appeared a single time. The chain is built from TRBV28 and TRBJ2-7, with 9 bases identical to TRBD1. Trimming removed 2 bases from V and 1 base from J; junction bases left unmatched: 6. This CDR3 has 16 amino acids. Germline V gene lookup returns CDR1 MDHEN and CDR2 SYDVKM. Written as DNA, the CDR3 is TGTGCCAGCAGTTTAAGGGACAGGGCTTATTCCTACGAGCAGTACTTC. Its protein is CASSLRDRAYSYEQYF.

The chain joins TRBV9 to TRBJ2-7; TRBD1 agrees at 11 bases. The ends lost 2 bases at V and 2 bases at J; junction bases unmatched: 0. The germline gives CDR1 SGDLS, CDR2 YYNGEE. The CDR3 length is 14 residues. As DNA, the CDR3 is TGTGCCAGCAGCGTGGGACAGGGGGCCTACGAGCAGTACTTC. Translation: CASSVGQGAYEQYF.

The chain carries TRBV6-5 and TRBJ2-7; D remains ambiguous. This CDR3 spans 13 amino acids. The germline V and J ends were trimmed by 0 bases and 5 bases, with 8 bases remaining between them. The germline CDR1 and CDR2 sequences are MNHEY and SVGAGI. This CDR3 is CASSYSQSNEQYF. CDR3 bases: TGTGCCAGCAGTTACTCCCAATCTAACGAGCAGTACTTC.

V gene TRBV28 combines with J gene TRBJ2-1, with unresolved D. Germline loops: CDR1 MDHEN, CDR2 SYDVKM. Trimming removed 4 bases from V and 10 bases from J, with 20 bases in between. The CDR3 is made up of 15 amino acids. DNA of the CDR3: TGTGCCAGCAGTTATTCAGCAGATAATCTCTGGGAGCAGTTCTTC. Translated, it gives CASSYSADNLWEQFF.

The rearrangement uses TRBV19 and TRBJ2-3; 8 bases are a match to TRBD1. The length of the CDR3 is 15 residues. The V and J ends lost 3 bases and 6 bases, in that order; junction bases with no gene match: 8. Looked up from germline, CDR1 is LNHDA and CDR2 is SQIVND (reference sequence). In nucleotides, the CDR3 is TGTGCCAGTAGTATCGCGGACAGGGTTGGGGATACGCAGTATTTT. Amino acids: CASSIADRVGDTQYF.

The rearrangement joins TRBV7-8 to TRBJ2-1; 9 bases are a match to TRBD1. Trimming at V came to 2 bases and at J to 2 bases, leaving 7 bases not matched to a gene. The CDR3 runs to 17 residues. Germline CDR1 is SGHVS and CDR2 is FQNEAQ. The CDR3 nucleotides are TGTGCCAGCAGCTTAATGGGGACAGGGAGGGCCTACAATGAGCAGTTCTTC. Translation: CASSLMGTGRAYNEQFF.

This sequence joins TRBV18 and TRBJ2-1; 8 nucleotides line up with TRBD2. Unmatched junction bases numbered 3, after V lost 6 bases and J lost 2 bases. Germline CDR1 KGHSH, CDR2 LQKENI. This CDR3 comprises 14 residues. Here the CDR3 reads CASSLAGTYNEQFF. The DNA of the CDR3 is TGTGCCAGCTCTCTAGCGGGCACCTACAATGAGCAGTTCTTC.

The V gene is TRBV7-2, the J gene TRBJ2-7; D perhaps matches TRBD1 (6 bases). CDR3 length: 14 residues. V lost 1 base and J lost 2, with 9 bases in between. Looked up from germline, CDR1 is SGHTA and CDR2 is FQGNSA. The CDR3 here is CASSLEGQAYEQYF. The CDR3 coding sequence is TGTGCCAGCAGCTTAGAGGGACAAGCCTACGAGCAGTACTTC.